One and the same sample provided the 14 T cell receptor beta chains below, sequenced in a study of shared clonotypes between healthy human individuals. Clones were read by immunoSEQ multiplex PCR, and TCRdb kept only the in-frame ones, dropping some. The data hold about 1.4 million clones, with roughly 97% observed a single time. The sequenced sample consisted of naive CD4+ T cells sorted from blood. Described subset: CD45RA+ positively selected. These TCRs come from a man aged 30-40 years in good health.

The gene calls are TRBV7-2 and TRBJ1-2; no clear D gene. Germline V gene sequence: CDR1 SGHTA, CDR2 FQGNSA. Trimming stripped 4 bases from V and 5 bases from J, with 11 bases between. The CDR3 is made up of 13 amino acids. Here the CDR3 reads CASSSLSAYGYTF. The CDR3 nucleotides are TGTGCCAGCAGCTCCCTGTCGGCATATGGCTACACCTTC.

CDR3 coding DNA: TGCGCCAGCAGCCCAAATCACGGGACTGTTTGGGAAACAGATACGCAGTATTTT. It encodes CASSPNHGTVWETDTQYF. The gene calls are TRBV4-1 and TRBJ2-3; D might be TRBD2 (6 bases). CDR3 length: 18 residues. Germline-derived CDR1 and CDR2 are MGHRA and YSYEKL. V lost 4 bases, J lost 3 bases, and 23 bases lay in between.

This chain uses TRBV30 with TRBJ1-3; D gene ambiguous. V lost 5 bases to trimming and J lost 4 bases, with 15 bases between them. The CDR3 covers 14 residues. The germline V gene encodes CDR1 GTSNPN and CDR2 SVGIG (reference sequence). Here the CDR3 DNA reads TGTGCCTGGGCACCCCGGCGACCGGGAAACACCATATATTTT. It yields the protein CAWAPRRPGNTIYF.

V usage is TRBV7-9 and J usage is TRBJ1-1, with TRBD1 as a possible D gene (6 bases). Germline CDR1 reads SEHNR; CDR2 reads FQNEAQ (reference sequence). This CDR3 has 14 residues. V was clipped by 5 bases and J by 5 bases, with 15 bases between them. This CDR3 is CASSKPQGGTEAFF. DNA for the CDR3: TGTGCCAGCAGCAAACCACAGGGAGGGACTGAAGCTTTCTTT. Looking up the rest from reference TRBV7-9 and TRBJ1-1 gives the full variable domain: DTGVSQNPRHKITKRGQNVTFRCDPISEHNRLYWYRQTLGQGPEFLTYFQNEAQLEKSRLLSDRFSAERPKGSFSTLEIQRTEQGDSAMYLCASSKPQGGTEAFFGQGTRLTVV.

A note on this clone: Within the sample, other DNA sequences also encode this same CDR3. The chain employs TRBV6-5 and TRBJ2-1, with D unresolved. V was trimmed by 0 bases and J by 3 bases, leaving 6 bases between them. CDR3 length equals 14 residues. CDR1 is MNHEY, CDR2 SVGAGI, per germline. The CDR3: CASSYSRSYNEQFF. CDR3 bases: TGTGCCAGCAGTTACTCTCGGAGCTACAATGAGCAGTTCTTC.

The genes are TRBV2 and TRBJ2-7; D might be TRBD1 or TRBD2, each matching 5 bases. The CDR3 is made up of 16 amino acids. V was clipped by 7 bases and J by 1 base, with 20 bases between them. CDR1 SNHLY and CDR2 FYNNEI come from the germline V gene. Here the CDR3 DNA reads TGTGCCAGCATATGGGACGTCCAGTTTTCATCCTACGAGCAGTACTTC. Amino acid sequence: CASIWDVQFSSYEQYF.

This CDR3 is CASRRGEASRAFF. The CDR3 DNA sequence: TGTGCCAGCAGGCGGGGGGAAGCAAGCAGAGCTTTCTTT. The V and J genes are TRBV25-1 and TRBJ1-1; possible D gene TRBD1, 5 bases. The CDR3 runs 13 residues. Germline lookup yields CDR1 MGHDK and CDR2 SYGVNS. Trimming took 6 bases from V and 10 from J, leaving 18 bases between them.

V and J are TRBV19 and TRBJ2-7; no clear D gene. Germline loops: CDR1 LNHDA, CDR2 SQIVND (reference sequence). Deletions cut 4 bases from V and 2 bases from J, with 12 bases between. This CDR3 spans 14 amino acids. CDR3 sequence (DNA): TGTGCCAGTAGTAGGCAGGTGACCACCTACGAGCAGTACTTC. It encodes CASSRQVTTYEQYF. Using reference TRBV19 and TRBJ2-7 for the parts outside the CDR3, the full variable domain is DGGITQSPKYLFRKEGQNVTLSCEQNLNHDAMYWYRQDPGQGLRLIYYSQIVNDFQKGDIAEGYSVSREKKESFPLTVTSAQKNPTAFYLCASSRQVTTYEQYFGPGTRLTVT.

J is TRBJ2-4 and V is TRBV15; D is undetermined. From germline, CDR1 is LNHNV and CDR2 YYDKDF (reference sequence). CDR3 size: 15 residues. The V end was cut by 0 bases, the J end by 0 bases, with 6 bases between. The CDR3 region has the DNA TGTGCCACCAGCAGAGATCAGCTAGCCAAAAACATTCAGTACTTC. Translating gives CATSRDQLAKNIQYF.

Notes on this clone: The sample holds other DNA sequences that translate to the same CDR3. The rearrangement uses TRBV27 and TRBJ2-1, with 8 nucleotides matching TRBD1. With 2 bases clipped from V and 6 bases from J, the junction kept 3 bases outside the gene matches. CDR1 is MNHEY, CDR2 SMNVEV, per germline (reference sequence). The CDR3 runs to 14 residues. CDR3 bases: TGTGCCAGCAGTTTACTCGGACAGGGCAATGAGCAGTTCTTC. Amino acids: CASSLLGQGNEQFF.

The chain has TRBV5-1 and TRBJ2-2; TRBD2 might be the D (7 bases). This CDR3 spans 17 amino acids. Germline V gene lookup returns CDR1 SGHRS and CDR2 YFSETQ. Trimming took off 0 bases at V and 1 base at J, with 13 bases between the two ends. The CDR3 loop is CASSLDAGAVNTGELFF. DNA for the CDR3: TGCGCCAGCAGCTTGGATGCGGGGGCCGTGAACACCGGGGAGCTGTTTTTT.

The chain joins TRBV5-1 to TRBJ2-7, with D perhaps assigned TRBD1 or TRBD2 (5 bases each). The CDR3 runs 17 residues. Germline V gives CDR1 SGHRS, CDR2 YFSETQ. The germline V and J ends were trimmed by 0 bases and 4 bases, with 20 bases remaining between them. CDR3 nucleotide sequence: TGCGCCAGCAGCTTGGTCGCAGGAAGTGGGGACCTGTACGAGCAGTACTTC. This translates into CASSLVAGSGDLYEQYF.

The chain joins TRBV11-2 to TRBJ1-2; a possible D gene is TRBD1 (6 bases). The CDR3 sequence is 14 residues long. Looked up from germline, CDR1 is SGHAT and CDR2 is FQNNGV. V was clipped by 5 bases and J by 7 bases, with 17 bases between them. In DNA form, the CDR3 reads TGTGCCAGCAGCCCCCAGGGGCGTGAATCTGGCTACACCTTC. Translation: CASSPQGRESGYTF.

The CDR3 spells CASSVQAGNTEAFF. CDR3 coding DNA: TGTGCCAGCAGCGTTCAGGCGGGGAACACTGAAGCTTTCTTT. The V call is TRBV9, the J call TRBJ1-1; D unclear. Trimming removed 2 bases from V and 1 base from J, with 9 bases in between. Looked up from germline, CDR1 is SGDLS and CDR2 is YYNGEE. The CDR3 consists of 14 residues. The full variable domain, its missing parts supplied by reference TRBV9 and TRBJ1-1, is DSGVTQTPKHLITATGQRVTLRCSPRSGDLSVYWYQQSLDQGLQFLIQYYNGEERAKGNILERFSAQQFPDLHSELNLSSLELGDSALYFCASSVQAGNTEAFFGQGTRLTVV.